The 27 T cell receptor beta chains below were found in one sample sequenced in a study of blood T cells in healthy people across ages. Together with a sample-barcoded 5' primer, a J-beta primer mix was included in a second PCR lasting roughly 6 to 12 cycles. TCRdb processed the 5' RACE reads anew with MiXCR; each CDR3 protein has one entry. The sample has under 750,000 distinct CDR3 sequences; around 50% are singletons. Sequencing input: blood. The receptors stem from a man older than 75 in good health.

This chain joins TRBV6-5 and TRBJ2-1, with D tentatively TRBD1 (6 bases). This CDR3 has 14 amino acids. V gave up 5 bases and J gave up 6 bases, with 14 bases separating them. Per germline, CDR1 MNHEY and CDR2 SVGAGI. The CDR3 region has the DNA TGTGCCAGCAGTGACGCGACAGGACCCAATGAGCAGTTCTTC. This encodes CASSDATGPNEQFF.

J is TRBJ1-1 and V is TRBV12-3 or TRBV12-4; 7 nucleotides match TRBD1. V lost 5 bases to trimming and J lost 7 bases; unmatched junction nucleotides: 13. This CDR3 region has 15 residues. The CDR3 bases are TGTGCCAGCAGTCCTGGGGACAGCCGAGGAGGTGAAGCTTTCTTT. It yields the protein CASSPGDSRGGEAFF.

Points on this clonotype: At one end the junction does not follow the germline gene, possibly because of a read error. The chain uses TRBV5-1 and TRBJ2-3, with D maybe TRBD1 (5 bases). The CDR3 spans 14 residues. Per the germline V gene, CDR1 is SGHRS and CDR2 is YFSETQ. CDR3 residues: CASSLGDQTDTRYF. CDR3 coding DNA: TGCGCCAGCAGCTTGGGCGATCAGACAGATACGCGGTATTTT. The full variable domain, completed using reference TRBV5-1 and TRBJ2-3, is KAGVTQTPRYLIKTRGQQVTLSCSPISGHRSVSWYQQTPGQGLQFLFEYFSETQRNKGNFPGRFSGRQFSNSRSEMNVSTLELGDSALYLCASSLGDQTDTRYFGPGTRLTVL.

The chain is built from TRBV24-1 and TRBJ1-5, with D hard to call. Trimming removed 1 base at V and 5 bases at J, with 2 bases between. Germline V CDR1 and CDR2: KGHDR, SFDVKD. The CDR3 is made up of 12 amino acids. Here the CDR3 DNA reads TGTGCCACCAGTGATTTTGATCAGCCCCAGCATTTT. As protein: CATSDFDQPQHF.

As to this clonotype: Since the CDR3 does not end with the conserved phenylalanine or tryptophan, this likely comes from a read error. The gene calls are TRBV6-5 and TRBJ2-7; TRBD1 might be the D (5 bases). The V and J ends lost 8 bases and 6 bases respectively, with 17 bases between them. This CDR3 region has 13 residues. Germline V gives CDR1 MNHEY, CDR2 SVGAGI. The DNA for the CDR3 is TGTGCCAGCCTCGAAGCAGGGTCGGCCGAGCAGTACTTG. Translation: CASLEAGSAEQYL.

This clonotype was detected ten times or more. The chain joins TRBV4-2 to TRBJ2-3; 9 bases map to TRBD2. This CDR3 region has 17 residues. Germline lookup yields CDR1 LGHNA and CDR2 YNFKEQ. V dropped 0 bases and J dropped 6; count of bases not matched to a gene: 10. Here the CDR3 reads CASSQDVTSGVADTQYF. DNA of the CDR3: TGTGCCAGCAGCCAAGATGTGACTAGCGGAGTGGCGGATACGCAGTATTTT.

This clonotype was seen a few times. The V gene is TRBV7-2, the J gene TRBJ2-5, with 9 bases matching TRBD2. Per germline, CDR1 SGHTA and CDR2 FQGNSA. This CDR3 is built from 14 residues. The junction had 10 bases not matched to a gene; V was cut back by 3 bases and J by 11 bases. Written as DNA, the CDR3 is TGTGCCAGCAGCTTTCTAGCGGGAAACAATGAGCAGTACTTC. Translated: CASSFLAGNNEQYF.

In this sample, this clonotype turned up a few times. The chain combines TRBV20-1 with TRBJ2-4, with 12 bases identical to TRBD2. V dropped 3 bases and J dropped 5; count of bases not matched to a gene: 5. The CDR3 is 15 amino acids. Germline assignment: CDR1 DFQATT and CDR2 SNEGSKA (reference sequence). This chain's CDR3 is CSARGLAGDENIQYF. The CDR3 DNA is TGCAGTGCTAGGGGACTAGCGGGTGATGAAAACATTCAGTACTTC.

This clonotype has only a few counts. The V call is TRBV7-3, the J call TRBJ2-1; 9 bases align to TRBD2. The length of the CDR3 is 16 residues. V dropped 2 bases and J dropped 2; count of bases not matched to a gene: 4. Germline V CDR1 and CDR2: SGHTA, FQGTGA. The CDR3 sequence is CASSLYSGSTYNEQFF. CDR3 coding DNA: TGTGCCAGCAGCTTATATAGCGGGAGTACCTACAATGAGCAGTTCTTC.

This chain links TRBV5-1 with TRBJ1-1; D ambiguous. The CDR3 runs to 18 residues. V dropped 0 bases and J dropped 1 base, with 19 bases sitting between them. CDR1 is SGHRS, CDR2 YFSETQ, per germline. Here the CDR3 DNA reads TGCGCCAGCAGCTTGGATCTGCAGGAGCGAAACGGGAACACTGAAGCTTTCTTT. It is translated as CASSLDLQERNGNTEAFF.

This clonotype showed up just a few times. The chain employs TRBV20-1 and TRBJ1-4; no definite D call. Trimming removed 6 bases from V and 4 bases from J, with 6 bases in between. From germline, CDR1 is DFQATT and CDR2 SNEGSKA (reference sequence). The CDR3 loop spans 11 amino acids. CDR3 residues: CSATYNEKLFF. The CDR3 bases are TGCAGTGCCACATATAATGAAAAACTGTTTTTT.

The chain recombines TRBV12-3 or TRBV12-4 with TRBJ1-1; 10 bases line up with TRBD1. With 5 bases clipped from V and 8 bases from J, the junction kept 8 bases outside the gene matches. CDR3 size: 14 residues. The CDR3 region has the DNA TGTGCCAGCAGTCCCGGGACAGGGGAGGAGGAAGCTTTCTTT. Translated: CASSPGTGEEEAFF.

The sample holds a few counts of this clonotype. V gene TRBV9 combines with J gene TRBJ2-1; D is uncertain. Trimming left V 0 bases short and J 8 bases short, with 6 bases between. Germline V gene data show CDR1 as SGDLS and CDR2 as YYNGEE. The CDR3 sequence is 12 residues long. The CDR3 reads CASSVVGHEQFF. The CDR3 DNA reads TGTGCCAGCAGCGTAGTAGGGCATGAGCAGTTCTTC.

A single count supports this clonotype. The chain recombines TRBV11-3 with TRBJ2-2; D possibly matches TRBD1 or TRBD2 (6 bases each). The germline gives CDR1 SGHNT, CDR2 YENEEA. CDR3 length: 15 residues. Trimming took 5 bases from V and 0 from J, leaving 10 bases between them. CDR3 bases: TGTGCCAGCAGCCCGGGGGCCGCGAACACCGGGGAGCTGTTTTTT. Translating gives CASSPGAANTGELFF. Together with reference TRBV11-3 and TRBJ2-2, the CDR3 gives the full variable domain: EAGVVQSPRYKIIEKKQPVAFWCNPISGHNTLYWYLQNLGQGPELLIRYENEEAVDDSQLPKDRFSAERLKGVDSTLKIQPAELGDSAVYLCASSPGAANTGELFFGEGSRLTVL.

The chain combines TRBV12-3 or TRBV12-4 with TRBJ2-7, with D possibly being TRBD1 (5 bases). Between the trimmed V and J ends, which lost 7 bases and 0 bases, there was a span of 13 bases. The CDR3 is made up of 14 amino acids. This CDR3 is CASKDSPYSYEQYF. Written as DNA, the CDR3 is TGTGCCAGCAAAGACAGCCCTTACTCCTACGAGCAGTACTTC.

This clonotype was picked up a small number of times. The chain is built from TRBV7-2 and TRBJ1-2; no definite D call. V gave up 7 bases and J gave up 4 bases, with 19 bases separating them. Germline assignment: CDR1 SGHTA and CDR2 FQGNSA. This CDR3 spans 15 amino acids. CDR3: CASTLAWSISYGYTF. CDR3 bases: TGTGCCAGCACCCTAGCTTGGTCGATAAGCTATGGCTACACCTTC.

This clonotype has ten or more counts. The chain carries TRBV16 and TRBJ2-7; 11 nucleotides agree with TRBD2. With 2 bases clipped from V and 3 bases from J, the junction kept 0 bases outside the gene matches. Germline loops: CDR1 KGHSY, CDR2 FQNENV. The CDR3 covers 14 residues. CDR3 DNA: TGTGCCAGCAGCCAACTAGCGGGAGGCTACGAGCAGTACTTC. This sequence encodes CASSQLAGGYEQYF.

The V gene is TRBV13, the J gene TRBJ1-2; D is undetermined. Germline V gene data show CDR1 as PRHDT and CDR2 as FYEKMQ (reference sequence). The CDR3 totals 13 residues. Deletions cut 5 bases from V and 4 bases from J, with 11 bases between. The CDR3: CASSPTAVYGYTF. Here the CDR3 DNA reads TGTGCCAGCAGCCCTACGGCGGTCTATGGCTACACCTTC.

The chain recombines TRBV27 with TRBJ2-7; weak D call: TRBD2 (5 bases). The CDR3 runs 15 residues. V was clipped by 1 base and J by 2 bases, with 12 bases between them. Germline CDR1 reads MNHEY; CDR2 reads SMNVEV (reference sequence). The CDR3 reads CASSLYPASTYEQYF. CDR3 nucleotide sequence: TGTGCCAGCAGTTTATATCCAGCTAGCACCTACGAGCAGTACTTC.

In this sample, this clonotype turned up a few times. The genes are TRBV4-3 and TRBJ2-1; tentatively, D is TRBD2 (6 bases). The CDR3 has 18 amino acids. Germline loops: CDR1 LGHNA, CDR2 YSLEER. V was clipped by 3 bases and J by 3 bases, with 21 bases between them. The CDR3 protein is CASSQGDLRRLIYNEQFF. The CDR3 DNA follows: TGCGCCAGCAGCCAGGGGGACTTGAGGCGACTCATCTACAATGAGCAGTTCTTC.

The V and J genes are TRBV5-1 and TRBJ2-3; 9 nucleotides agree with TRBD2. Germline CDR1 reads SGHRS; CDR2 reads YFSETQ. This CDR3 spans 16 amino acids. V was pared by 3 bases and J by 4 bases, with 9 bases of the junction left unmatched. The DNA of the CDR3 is TGCGCCAGCAGCTACACAGCGGGAGGTGTGTCAGATACGCAGTATTTT. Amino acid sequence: CASSYTAGGVSDTQYF.

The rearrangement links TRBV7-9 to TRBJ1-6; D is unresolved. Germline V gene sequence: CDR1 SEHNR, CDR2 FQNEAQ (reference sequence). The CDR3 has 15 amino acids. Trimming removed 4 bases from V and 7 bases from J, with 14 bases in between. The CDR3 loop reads CASSSYNGTNSPLHF. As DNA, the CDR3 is TGTGCCAGCAGCTCCTACAATGGTACCAATTCACCCCTCCACTTT.

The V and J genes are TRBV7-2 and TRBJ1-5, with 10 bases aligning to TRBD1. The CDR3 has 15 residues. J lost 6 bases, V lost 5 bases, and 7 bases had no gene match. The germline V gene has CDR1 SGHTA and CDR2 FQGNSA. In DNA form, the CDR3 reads TGTGCCAGCAGCGAAGGGACAGGGGAACCTCAGCCCCAGCATTTT. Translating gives CASSEGTGEPQPQHF.

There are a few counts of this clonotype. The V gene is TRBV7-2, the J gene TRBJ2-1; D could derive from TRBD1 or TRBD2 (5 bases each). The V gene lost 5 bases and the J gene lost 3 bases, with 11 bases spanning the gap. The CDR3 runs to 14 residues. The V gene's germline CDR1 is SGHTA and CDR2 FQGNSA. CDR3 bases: TGTGCCAGCAGCAAACGAGGGGACTACAATGAGCAGTTCTTC. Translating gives CASSKRGDYNEQFF. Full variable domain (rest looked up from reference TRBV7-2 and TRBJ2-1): GAGVSQSPSNKVTEKGKDVELRCDPISGHTALYWYRQSLGQGLEFLIYFQGNSAPDKSGLPSDRFSAERTGGSVSTLTIQRTQQEDSAVYLCASSKRGDYNEQFFGPGTRLTVL.

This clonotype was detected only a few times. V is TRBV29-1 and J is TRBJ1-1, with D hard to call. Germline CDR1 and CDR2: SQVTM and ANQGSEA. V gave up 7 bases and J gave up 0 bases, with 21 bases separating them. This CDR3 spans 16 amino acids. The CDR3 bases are TGCAGCGCCGACTCTCGGGGAGCGGGGATGAACACTGAAGCTTTCTTT. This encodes CSADSRGAGMNTEAFF.

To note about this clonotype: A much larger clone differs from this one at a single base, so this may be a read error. In DNA form, the CDR3 reads TGTGCCAGCAGCTCGGCGGACAGGAATAACTATGGCTACACCTTC. Its translation is CASSSADRNNYGYTF. The chain has TRBV7-9 and TRBJ1-2; 7 bases are shared with TRBD1. The CDR3 length is 15 residues. Trimming at V came to 4 bases and at J to 1 base, leaving 6 bases not matched to a gene. Germline V gene data show CDR1 as SEHNR and CDR2 as FQNEAQ (reference sequence).

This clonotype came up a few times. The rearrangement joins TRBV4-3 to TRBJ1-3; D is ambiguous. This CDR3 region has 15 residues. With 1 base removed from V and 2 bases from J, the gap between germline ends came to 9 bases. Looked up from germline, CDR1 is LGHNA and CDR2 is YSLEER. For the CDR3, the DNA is TGCGCCAGCAGCCAAGGATCGGAAGCTGGAAACACCATATATTTT. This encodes CASSQGSEAGNTIYF.